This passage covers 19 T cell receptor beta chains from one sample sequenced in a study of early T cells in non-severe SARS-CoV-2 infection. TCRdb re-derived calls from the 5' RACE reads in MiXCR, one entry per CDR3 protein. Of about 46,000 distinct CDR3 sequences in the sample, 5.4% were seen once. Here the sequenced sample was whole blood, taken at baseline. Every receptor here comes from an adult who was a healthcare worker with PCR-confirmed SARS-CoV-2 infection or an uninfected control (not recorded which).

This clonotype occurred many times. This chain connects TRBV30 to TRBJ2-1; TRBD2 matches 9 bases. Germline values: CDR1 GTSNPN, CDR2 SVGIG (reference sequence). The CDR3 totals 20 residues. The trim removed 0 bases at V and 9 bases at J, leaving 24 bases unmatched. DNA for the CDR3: TGTGCCTGGAGTGTTAAGACACCGCGTGGGTTGCGGGAGGGCCATGGTGAGCAGTTCTTC. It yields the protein CAWSVKTPRGLREGHGEQFF.

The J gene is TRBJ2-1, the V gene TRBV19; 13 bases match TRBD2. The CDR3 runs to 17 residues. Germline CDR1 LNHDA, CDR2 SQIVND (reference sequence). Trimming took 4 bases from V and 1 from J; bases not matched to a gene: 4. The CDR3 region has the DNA TGTGCCAGTAGTACGACTAGCGGGAGGAATTCCTACAATGAGCAGTTCTTC. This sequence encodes CASSTTSGRNSYNEQFF.

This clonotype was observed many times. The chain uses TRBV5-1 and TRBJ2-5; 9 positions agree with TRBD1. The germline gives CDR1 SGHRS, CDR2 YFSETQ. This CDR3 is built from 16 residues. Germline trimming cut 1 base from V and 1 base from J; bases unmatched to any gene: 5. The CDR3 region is CASSLTGGGSQETQYF. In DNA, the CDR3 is TGCGCCAGCAGCTTGACAGGGGGCGGGAGCCAAGAGACCCAGTACTTC.

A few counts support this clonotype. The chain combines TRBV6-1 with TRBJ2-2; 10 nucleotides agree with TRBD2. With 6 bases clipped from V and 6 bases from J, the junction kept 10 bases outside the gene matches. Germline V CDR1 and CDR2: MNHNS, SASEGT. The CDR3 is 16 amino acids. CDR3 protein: CASSPLAGVLAGELFF. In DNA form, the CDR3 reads TGTGCCAGCAGCCCCCTAGCGGGAGTTCTCGCCGGGGAGCTGTTTTTT.

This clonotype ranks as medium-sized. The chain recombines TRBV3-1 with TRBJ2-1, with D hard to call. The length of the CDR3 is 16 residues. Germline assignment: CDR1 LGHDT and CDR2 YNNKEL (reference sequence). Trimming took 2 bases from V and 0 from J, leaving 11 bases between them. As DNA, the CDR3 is TGTGCCAGCAGCCAACAGTCTCCTCTCTCCTACAATGAGCAGTTCTTC. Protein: CASSQQSPLSYNEQFF.

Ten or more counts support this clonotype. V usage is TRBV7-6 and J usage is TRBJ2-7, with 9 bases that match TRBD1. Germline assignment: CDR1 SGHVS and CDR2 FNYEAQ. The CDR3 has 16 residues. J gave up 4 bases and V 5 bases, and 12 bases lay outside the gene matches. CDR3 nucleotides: TGTGCCAGCAGCCTCCGGGACAGGGAGGAAGAATACGAGCAGTACTTC. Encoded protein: CASSLRDREEEYEQYF. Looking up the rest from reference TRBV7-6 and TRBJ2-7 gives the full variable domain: GAGVSQSPRYKVTKRGQDVALRCDPISGHVSLYWYRQALGQGPEFLTYFNYEAQQDKSGLPNDRFSAERPEGSISTLTIQRTEQRDSAMYRCASSLRDREEEYEQYFGPGTRLTVT.

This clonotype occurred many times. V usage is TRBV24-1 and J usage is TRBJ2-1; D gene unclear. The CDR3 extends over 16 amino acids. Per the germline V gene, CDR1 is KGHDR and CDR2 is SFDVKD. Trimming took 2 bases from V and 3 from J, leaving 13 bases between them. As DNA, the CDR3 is TGTGCCACCAGTGATTGGCGGAACTACCGCTACAATGAGCAGTTCTTC. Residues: CATSDWRNYRYNEQFF.

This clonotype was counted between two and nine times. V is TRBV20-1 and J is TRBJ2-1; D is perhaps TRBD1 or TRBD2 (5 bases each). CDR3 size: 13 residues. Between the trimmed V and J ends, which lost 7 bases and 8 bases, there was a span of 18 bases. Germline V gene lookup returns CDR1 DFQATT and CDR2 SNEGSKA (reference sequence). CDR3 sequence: CSVGDRLWYEQFF. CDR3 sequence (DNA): TGCAGTGTAGGGGACCGACTCTGGTATGAGCAGTTCTTC.

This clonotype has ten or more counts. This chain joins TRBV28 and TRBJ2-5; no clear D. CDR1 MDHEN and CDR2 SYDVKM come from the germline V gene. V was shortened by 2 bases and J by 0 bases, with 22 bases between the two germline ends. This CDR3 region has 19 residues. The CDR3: CASSLMGFSGGLYQETQYF. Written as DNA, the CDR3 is TGTGCCAGCAGTTTAATGGGCTTTTCGGGCGGCCTGTACCAAGAGACCCAGTACTTC.

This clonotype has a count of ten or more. Written as DNA, the CDR3 is TGTGCCAGCAGCTTAGCCGGCGGGAGCAACACCGGGGAGCTGTTTTTT. Encoded protein: CASSLAGGSNTGELFF. The chain employs TRBV7-8 and TRBJ2-2, with 7 bases lining up with TRBD2. V shed 0 bases and J 2 bases; nucleotides not matched to a gene: 3. This CDR3 contains 16 residues. The V gene's germline CDR1 is SGHVS and CDR2 FQNEAQ.

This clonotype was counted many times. CDR3 nucleotides: TGTGCCAGCAGTCTTACAGGGGGAGTGGGAAACACCATATATTTT. It codes for CASSLTGGVGNTIYF. The V gene is TRBV6-5, the J gene TRBJ1-3, with 8 bases that match TRBD1. The CDR3 loop spans 15 amino acids. The J segment lost 4 bases and the V segment lost 5 bases, leaving 7 bases of the junction unmatched. Germline lookup yields CDR1 MNHEY and CDR2 SVGAGI.

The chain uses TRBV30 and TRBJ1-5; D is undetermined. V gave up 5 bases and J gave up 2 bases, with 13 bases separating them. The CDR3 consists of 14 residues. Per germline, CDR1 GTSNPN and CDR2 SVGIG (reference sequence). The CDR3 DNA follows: TGTGCCTGGGGTACTACGGATGGCAATCAGCCCCAGCATTTT. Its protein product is CAWGTTDGNQPQHF.

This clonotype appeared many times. CDR3 residues: CASSKAEASEQFF. As DNA, the CDR3 is TGCGCCAGCAGCAAGGCGGAAGCCAGTGAGCAGTTCTTC. V and J are TRBV4-1 and TRBJ2-1, with D unclear. V lost 5 bases, J lost 9 bases, and 14 bases lay in between. There are 13 residues in the CDR3. Germline V gives CDR1 MGHRA, CDR2 YSYEKL.

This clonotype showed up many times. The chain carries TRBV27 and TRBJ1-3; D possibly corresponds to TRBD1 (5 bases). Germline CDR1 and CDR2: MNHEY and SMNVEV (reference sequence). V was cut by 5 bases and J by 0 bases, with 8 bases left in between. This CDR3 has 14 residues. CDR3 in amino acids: CASSLGGSGNTIYF. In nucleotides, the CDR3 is TGTGCCAGCAGTCTGGGGGGCTCTGGAAACACCATATATTTT.

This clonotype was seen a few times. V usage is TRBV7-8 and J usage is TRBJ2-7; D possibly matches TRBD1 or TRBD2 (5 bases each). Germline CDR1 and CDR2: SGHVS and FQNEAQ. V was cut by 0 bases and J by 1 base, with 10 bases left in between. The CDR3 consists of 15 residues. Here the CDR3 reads CASSLARAGSYEQYF. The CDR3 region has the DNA TGTGCCAGCAGCTTAGCGAGGGCAGGGTCCTACGAGCAGTACTTC.

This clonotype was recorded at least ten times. Here the CDR3 reads CASSLMSESSYEQYF. CDR3 coding DNA: TGTGCCAGCAGCTTAATGTCAGAAAGTTCCTACGAGCAGTACTTC. This chain connects TRBV7-3 to TRBJ2-7; D is unresolved. This CDR3 has 15 residues. V lost 1 base to trimming and J lost 1 base, with 11 bases between them. From germline, CDR1 is SGHTA and CDR2 FQGTGA.

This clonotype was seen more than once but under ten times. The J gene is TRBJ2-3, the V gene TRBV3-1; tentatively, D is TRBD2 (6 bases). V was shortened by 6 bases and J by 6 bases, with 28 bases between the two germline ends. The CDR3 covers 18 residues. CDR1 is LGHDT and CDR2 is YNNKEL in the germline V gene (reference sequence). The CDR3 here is CASSKGEHGLRRFDTQYF. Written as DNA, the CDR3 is TGTGCCAGCAGTAAAGGGGAACACGGACTACGTCGTTTCGATACGCAGTATTTT.

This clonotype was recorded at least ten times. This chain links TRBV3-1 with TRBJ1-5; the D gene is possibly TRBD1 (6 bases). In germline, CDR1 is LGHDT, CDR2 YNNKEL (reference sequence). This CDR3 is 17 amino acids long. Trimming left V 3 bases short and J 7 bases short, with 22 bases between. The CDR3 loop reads CASSHLGGGRDDQPQHF. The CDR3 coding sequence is TGTGCCAGCAGCCATTTGGGAGGGGGGCGCGACGACCAGCCCCAGCATTTT.

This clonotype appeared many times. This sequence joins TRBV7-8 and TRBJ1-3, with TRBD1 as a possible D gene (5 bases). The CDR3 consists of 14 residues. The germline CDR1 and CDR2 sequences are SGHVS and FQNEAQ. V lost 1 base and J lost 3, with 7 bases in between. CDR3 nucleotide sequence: TGTGCCAGCAGCTTAGGGGGGGATGGAAACACCATATATTTT. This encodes CASSLGGDGNTIYF.